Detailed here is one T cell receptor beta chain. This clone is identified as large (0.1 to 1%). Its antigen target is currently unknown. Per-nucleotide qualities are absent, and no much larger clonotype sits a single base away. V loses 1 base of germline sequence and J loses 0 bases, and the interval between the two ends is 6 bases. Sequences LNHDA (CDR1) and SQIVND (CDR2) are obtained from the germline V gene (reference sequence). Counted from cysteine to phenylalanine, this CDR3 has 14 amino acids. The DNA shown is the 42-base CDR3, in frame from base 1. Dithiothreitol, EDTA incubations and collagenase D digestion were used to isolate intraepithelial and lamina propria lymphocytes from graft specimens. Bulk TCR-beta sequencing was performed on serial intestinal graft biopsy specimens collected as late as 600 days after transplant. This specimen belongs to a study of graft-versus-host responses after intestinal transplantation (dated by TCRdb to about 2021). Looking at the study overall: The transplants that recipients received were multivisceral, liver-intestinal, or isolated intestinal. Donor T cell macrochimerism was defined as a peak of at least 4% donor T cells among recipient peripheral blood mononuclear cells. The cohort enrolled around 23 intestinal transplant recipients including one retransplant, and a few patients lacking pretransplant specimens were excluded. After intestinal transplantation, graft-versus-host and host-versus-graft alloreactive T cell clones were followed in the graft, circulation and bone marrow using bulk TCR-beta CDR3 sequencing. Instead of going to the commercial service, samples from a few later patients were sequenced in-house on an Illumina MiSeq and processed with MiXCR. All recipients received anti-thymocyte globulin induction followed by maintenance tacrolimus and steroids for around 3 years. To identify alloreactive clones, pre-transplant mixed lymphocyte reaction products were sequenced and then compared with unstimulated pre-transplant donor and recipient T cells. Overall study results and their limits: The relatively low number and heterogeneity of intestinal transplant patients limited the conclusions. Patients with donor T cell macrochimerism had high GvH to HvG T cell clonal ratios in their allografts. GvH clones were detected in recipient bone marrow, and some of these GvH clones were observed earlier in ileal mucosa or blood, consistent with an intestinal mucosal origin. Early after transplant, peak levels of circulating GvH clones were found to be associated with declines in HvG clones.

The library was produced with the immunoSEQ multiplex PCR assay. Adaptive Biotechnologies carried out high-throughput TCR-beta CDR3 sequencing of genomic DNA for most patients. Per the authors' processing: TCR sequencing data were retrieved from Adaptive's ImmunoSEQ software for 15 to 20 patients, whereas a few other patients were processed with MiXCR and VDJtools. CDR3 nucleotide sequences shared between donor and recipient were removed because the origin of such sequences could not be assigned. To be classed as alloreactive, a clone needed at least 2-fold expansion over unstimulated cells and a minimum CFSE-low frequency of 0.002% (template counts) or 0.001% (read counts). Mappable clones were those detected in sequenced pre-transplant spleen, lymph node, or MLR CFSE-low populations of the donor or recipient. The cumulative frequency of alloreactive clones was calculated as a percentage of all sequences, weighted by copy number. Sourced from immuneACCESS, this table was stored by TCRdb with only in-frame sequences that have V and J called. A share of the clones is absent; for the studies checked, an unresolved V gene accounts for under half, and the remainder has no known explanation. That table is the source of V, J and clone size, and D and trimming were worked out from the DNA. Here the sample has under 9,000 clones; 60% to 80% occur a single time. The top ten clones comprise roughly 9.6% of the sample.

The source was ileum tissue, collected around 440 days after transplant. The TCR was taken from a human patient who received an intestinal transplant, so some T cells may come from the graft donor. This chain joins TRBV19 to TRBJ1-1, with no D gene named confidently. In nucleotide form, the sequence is TGTGCCAGTAGTATAGGACGATTGAACACTGAAGCTTTCTTT. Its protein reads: CASSIGRLNTEAFF.